This is a list of T cell receptor beta chains from one sample in a study of early T cells in non-severe SARS-CoV-2 infection. Via MiXCR, TCRdb re-called the 5' RACE reads, giving one row per CDR3 protein. This table has about 76,000 distinct CDR3 sequences, less than 20% appearing once. The sequenced material came from whole blood. The source is an adult who was a healthcare worker with PCR-confirmed SARS-CoV-2 infection or an uninfected control (not recorded which). Each CDR3 is given with its conserved first and last residue. A D gene is named only where the DNA matches it firmly. Size values are once, few and many counts, or a class for expanded clones, and some rows have none.

j_call | d_call | clone_size | v_call | cdr3_aa | cdr3_nt
TRBJ2-7 | TRBD1 | - | TRBV3-1 | CASSQGDRNYEQYF | TGTGCCAGCAGCCAAGGGGACAGAAATTACGAGCAGTACTTC
TRBJ1-6 | - | few | TRBV20-1 | CSAGVDRSYNSPLHF | TGCAGTGCTGGAGTCGATCGGTCCTATAATTCACCCCTCCACTTT
TRBJ1-1 | TRBD1 | few | TRBV25-1 | CASSLPGQRVTEAFF | TGTGCCAGCAGTCTGCCGGGACAGCGAGTAACTGAAGCTTTCTTT
TRBJ2-3 | - | - | TRBV7-2 | CASSSQGYTQYF | TGTGCCAGCAGCTCTCAGGGGTATACGCAGTATTTT
TRBJ2-1 | TRBD2 | - | TRBV28 | CASSLRTSGGRRDEQFF | TGTGCCAGCAGTTTAAGGACTAGCGGGGGGAGAAGGGATGAGCAGTTCTTC
TRBJ2-7 | TRBD2 | many | TRBV7-2 | CASSPGGGVKGEQYF | TGTGCCAGCAGCCCGGGGGGGGGCGTTAAAGGCGAGCAGTACTTC
TRBJ2-4 | - | - | TRBV7-9 | CASSRTGDIQYF | TGTGCCAGCAGCCGGACGGGGGACATTCAGTACTTC
TRBJ2-1 | TRBD2 | few | TRBV10-3 | CAISDPSGERFLEQFF | TGTGCCATCAGTGATCCTAGCGGGGAAAGGTTCCTAGAGCAGTTCTTC
TRBJ1-1 | - | - | TRBV27 | CASSSLARGQNTEAFF | TGTGCCAGCAGTTCTCTGGCGAGGGGCCAGAACACTGAAGCTTTCTTT
TRBJ1-2 | - | few | TRBV5-1 | CASSLGQGDGYTF | TGCGCCAGCAGCTTGGGGCAGGGCGATGGCTACACCTTC
TRBJ1-1 | - | - | TRBV18 | CASSPPELNTEAFF | TGTGCCAGCTCACCACCTGAACTGAACACTGAAGCTTTCTTT
TRBJ2-5 | - | many | TRBV27 | CASSHLSETQYF | TGTGCCAGCAGTCACCTCTCTGAGACCCAGTACTTC
TRBJ2-1 | - | many | TRBV29-1 | CSVEDIGLSEQFF | TGCAGCGTTGAAGATATCGGCCTCAGTGAGCAGTTCTTC
TRBJ2-2 | - | few | TRBV29-1 | CSVMTGVNTGELFF | TGCAGCGTTATGACGGGGGTCAACACCGGGGAGCTGTTTTTT
TRBJ1-6 | - | - | TRBV9 | CASSGPGRDSPLHF | TGTGCCAGCAGCGGTCCAGGCCGAGACTCACCCCTCCACTTT
TRBJ1-1 | - | - | TRBV5-6 | CASSLGTLKNTEAFF | TGTGCCAGCAGCCTGGGGACACTTAAGAACACTGAAGCTTTCTTT
TRBJ2-5 | - | once | TRBV7-9 | CASSSRVAETQYF | TGTGCCAGCAGCTCCAGGGTGGCCGAGACCCAGTACTTC
TRBJ1-1 | TRBD1 | medium-sized | TRBV20-1 | CSARTGDTEAFF | TGCAGTGCTAGGACAGGGGACACTGAAGCTTTCTTT
TRBJ2-7 | TRBD1 | - | TRBV3-1 | CASSTRTGFYEQYF | TGTGCCAGCAGCACTAGGACAGGTTTCTACGAGCAGTACTTC
TRBJ2-7 | TRBD1 | - | TRBV25-1 | CASSETGASYEQYF | TGTGCCAGCAGTGAGACAGGGGCCTCCTACGAGCAGTACTTC
TRBJ2-5 | - | many | TRBV5-4 | CASSRRGLLQETQYF | TGTGCCAGCAGCAGAAGGGGACTTCTACAAGAGACCCAGTACTTC
TRBJ2-7 | TRBD2 | few | TRBV27 | CASSLSSGSLSYEQYF | TGTGCCAGCAGTTTATCTAGCGGGAGTCTCTCCTACGAGCAGTACTTC
TRBJ1-2 | - | few | TRBV29-1 | CSVGPEDGYTF | TGCAGCGTTGGTCCAGAGGATGGCTACACCTTC
TRBJ2-5 | - | - | TRBV5-4 | CASRQNRDQETQYF | TGTGCCAGCAGACAGAACAGGGACCAAGAGACCCAGTACTTC
TRBJ1-1 | TRBD1 | many | TRBV7-9 | CASRQTPGTGFNTEAFF | TGTGCCAGCAGACAAACCCCCGGGACAGGGTTCAACACTGAAGCTTTCTTT
TRBJ2-1 | TRBD2 | - | TRBV11-3 | CASRCRRPPSGSGDEQFF | TGTGCCAGCAGATGCCGACGCCCCCCTAGCGGGAGTGGGGATGAGCAGTTCTTC
TRBJ2-7 | - | few | TRBV23-1 | CASSQWRGLYEQYF | TGCGCCAGCAGTCAATGGCGGGGACTTTACGAGCAGTACTTC
TRBJ1-5 | - | few | TRBV5-1 | CASSLQPAGSGQPQHF | TGCGCCAGCAGCTTACAACCGGCGGGGTCTGGTCAGCCCCAGCATTTT
TRBJ2-5 | TRBD1 | few | TRBV19 | CASSAYRGETQYF | TGTGCCAGTAGTGCATACAGGGGAGAGACCCAGTACTTC
TRBJ1-5 | - | many | TRBV29-1 | CSVLGQPNQPQHF | TGCAGCGTATTAGGACAGCCCAATCAGCCCCAGCATTTT
TRBJ2-2 | - | many | TRBV30 | CAWRRTRTSGELFF | TGTGCCTGGAGACGGACCAGGACATCCGGGGAGCTGTTTTTT
TRBJ1-2 | TRBD1 | - | TRBV2 | CASNEPGQGYGYTF | TGTGCCAGCAATGAACCGGGACAGGGGTATGGCTACACCTTC
TRBJ1-5 | - | many | TRBV28 | CASSSSGWTSNQPQHF | TGTGCCAGCAGTTCGTCGGGGTGGACTAGCAATCAGCCCCAGCATTTT